A selection of T cell receptor beta chains follows, all from one sample in a study of T cells in Graves' hyperthyroidism and ophthalmopathy. TCRdb processed the multiplex PCR reads anew with MiXCR; each CDR3 protein has one entry. Here the sample spans around 240,000 distinct CDR3 sequences, 13% to 15% being singletons. Specimen: blood. The receptors shown here come from a woman aged 40 to 50 with Graves' hyperthyroidism that later progressed to Graves' ophthalmopathy. Each CDR3 is given with its conserved first and last residue. Fields, in order: J gene, clone size, D gene, V gene, CDR3 protein, CDR3 DNA. The D gene is left open where the match is weak. Some rows have no size entry. The others give once, few or many, or a class for an expanded clone.

TRBJ1-1 many NA TRBV10-3 CAISERGGNTEAFF TGTGCCATCAGTGAGAGGGGAGGGAACACTGAAGCTTTCTTT
TRBJ2-7 many NA TRBV18 CASSPNRDSYEQYF TGTGCCAGCTCACCCAATCGCGACTCCTACGAGCAGTACTTC
TRBJ1-1 many NA TRBV27 CASSLGSLNTEAFF TGTGCCAGCAGTTTAGGGTCCTTGAACACTGAAGCTTTCTTT
TRBJ1-1 many NA TRBV20-1 CSARASLRRTEAFF TGCAGTGCTAGGGCGTCCCTGCGTCGGACTGAAGCTTTCTTT
TRBJ2-3 NA TRBD2 TRBV20-1 CSARANTGEGLVWDTQYF TGCAGTGCTAGAGCCAATACTGGGGAGGGCCTAGTTTGGGATACGCAGTATTTT
TRBJ1-3 NA TRBD1 TRBV28 CASSFRGDTAGNTIYF TGTGCCAGCAGTTTCAGGGGGGATACGGCTGGAAACACCATATATTTT
TRBJ1-1 many NA TRBV19 CASGLQGQTEAFF TGTGCCAGTGGTCTTCAAGGACAGACTGAAGCTTTCTTT
TRBJ2-2 many NA TRBV30 CAWSTVAANTGELFF TGTGCCTGGAGTACCGTAGCAGCGAACACCGGGGAGCTGTTTTTT
TRBJ2-3 NA TRBD2 TRBV6-1 CASRQTSEGWYF TGTGCCAGCAGGCAAACTAGCGAGGGATGGTATTTT
TRBJ2-7 many NA TRBV2 CASRGPVEQYF TGTGCCAGCCGAGGGCCTGTCGAGCAGTACTTC
TRBJ2-7 many TRBD1 TRBV18 CASSPDRRISYEQYF TGTGCCAGCTCACCGGACAGGAGAATCTCCTACGAGCAGTACTTC
TRBJ2-2 many TRBD2 TRBV15 CATSRVAGGSGELFF TGTGCCACCAGCAGGGTAGCGGGAGGATCCGGGGAGCTGTTTTTT
TRBJ2-5 NA NA TRBV12-3/TRBV12-4 CASSITGSPKTQYF TGTGCCAGCAGTATAACAGGGTCCCCAAAGACCCAGTACTTC
TRBJ2-7 many TRBD2 TRBV30 CAWSVKAGGETYEQYF TGTGCCTGGAGTGTAAAGGCGGGAGGAGAAACCTACGAGCAGTACTTC
TRBJ2-5 many TRBD1 TRBV24-1 CATGQGFSETQYF TGTGCCACGGGACAGGGTTTTTCCGAGACCCAGTACTTC
TRBJ2-7 NA TRBD2 TRBV20-1 CSASVGLAGRRWDEQYF TGCAGTGCTAGTGTCGGGCTAGCGGGTCGGAGATGGGACGAGCAGTACTTC
TRBJ2-2 many NA TRBV5-1 CASSLATHNTGELFF TGCGCCAGCAGCTTGGCCACACACAACACCGGGGAGCTGTTTTTT
TRBJ2-2 many TRBD2 TRBV13 CASSGLIAGGRPGLFF TGTGCCAGCAGCGGATTAATAGCGGGAGGACGACCTGGGCTGTTTTTT
TRBJ2-1 many TRBD2 TRBV11-2 CASSPRTSGDYNEQFF TGTGCCAGCAGCCCGAGGACTAGCGGAGACTACAATGAGCAGTTCTTC
TRBJ2-1 few NA TRBV7-6 CASSLVTTDSPRNEQFF TGTGCCAGCAGCTTAGTAACGACAGATTCACCCCGAAATGAGCAGTTCTTC
TRBJ2-7 many NA TRBV12-3/TRBV12-4 CASRGPRDTEYEQYF TGTGCCAGCAGGGGGCCTAGAGATACGGAATACGAGCAGTACTTC
TRBJ2-1 many TRBD2 TRBV12-3/TRBV12-4 CASSTSGRAGYNEQFF TGTGCCAGCAGTACTAGCGGGAGGGCCGGCTACAATGAGCAGTTCTTC
TRBJ2-2 few NA TRBV5-4 CASSEKWTSNTGELFF TGTGCCAGCAGCGAAAAGTGGACATCGAACACCGGGGAGCTGTTTTTT
TRBJ2-1 many TRBD2 TRBV6-1 CANAPRLAGVNEQFF TGTGCCAACGCGCCGCGGCTAGCGGGAGTCAATGAGCAGTTCTTC
TRBJ2-2 few TRBD1 TRBV4-1 CASSQLPGTVNTGELFF TGCGCCAGCAGCCAACTCCCCGGGACAGTGAACACCGGGGAGCTGTTTTTT
TRBJ1-2 few NA TRBV28 CAAMTQGALHYGYTF TGTGCTGCAATGACACAGGGAGCCCTTCACTATGGCTACACCTTC
TRBJ2-1 many TRBD2 TRBV6-1 CASSRKAGFYNEQFF TGTGCCAGCAGTCGAAAAGCGGGATTCTACAATGAGCAGTTCTTC
TRBJ2-1 NA NA TRBV11-2 CASSRPGTSKQFF TGTGCCAGCAGCCGCCCCGGGACTTCAAAGCAGTTCTTC
TRBJ2-7 many NA TRBV11-2 CASSHQSSYEQYF TGTGCCAGCAGCCATCAGAGCTCCTACGAGCAGTACTTC
TRBJ2-2 many NA TRBV6-8 CARHPGRLNTGELFF TGTGCCAGACATCCGGGACGGTTGAACACCGGGGAGCTGTTTTTT
TRBJ2-7 NA TRBD2 TRBV20-1 CSARPRLAGLNYEQCF TGCAGTGCTAGGCCCCGACTAGCGGGGTTGAATTACGAGCAGTGCTTC